This T cell receptor beta chain originates from a study of T cell repertoires in cytomegalovirus infection. Study-wide background: Researchers turned to recently identified HLA-C-restricted CMV epitopes as well as well-studied HLA-B-restricted ones. Shared public TCR beta signatures pointed to both CMV infection and a matching HLA type.

Trimming shortened V by 8 bases and J by 2 bases, and 10 bases separated the two germline ends. Germline V lookup: CDR1 SGHAT, CDR2 FQNNGV. The CDR3 runs to 13 residues. TCRdb fed the reads into MiXCR, producing one record per CDR3 protein. The table shows around 360,000 distinct CDR3 sequences, with 34% occurring only once. As to this clonotype: The target antigen is unknown.

The rearrangement uses TRBV11-2 and TRBJ2-4; tentatively, D is TRBD1 (6 bases). The sample was cultured PBMCs, taken from culture after CMV antigen stimulation. The sequence came from a human donor in good health (CMV status not recorded). Some clones in this sample may be carry-over from other donors' samples. CDR3 amino acids: CASQGRTKNIQYF. DNA for the CDR3: TGTGCCAGCCAGGGGCGGACCAAAAACATTCAGTACTTC.